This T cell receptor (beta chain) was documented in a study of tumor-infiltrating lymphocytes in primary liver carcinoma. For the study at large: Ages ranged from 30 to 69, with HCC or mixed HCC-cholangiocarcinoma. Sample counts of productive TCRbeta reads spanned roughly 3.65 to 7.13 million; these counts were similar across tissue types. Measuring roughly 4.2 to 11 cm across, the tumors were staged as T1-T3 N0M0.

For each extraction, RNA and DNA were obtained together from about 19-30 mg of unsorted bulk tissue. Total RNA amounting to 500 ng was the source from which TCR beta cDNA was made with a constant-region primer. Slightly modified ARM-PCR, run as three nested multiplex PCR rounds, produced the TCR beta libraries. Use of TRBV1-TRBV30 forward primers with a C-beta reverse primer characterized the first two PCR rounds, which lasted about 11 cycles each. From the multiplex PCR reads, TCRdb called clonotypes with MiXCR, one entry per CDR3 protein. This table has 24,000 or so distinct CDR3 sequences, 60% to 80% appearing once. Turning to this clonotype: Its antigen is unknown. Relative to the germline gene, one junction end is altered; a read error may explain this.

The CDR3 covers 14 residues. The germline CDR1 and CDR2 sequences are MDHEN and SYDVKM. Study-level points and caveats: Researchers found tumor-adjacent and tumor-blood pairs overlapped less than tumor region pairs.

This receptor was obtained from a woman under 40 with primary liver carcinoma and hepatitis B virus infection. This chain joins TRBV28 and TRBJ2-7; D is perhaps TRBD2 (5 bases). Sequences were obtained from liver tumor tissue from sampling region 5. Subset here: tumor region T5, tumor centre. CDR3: CASSPREVSYEQYF. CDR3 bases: TGTGCCAGCAGTCCCCGGGAAGTGTCCTACGAGCAGTATTTC.